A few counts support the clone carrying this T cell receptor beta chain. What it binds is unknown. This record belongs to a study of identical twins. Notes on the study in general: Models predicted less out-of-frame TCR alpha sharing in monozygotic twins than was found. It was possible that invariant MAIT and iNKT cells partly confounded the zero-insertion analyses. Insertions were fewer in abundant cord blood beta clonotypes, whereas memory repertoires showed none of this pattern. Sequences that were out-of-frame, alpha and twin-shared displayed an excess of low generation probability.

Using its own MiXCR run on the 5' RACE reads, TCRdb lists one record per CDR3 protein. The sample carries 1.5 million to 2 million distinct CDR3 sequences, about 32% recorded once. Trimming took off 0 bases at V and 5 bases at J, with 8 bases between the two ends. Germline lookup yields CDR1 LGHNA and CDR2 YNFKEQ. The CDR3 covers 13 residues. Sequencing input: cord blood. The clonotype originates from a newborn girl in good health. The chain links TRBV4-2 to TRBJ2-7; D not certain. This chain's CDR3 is CASSQDLFHEQYF. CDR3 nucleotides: TGTGCCAGCAGCCAAGATTTGTTCCACGAGCAGTACTTC.